This TCR beta chain was sequenced for a study of shared clonotypes between healthy human individuals. Findings and caveats of the study: Expectations were that clonotype sharing among donors would be affected by sequencing depth. With four donors compared, around 5% of naive CD4 clonotypes were shared.

Deep-level settings were used for running the assay. Assay used: immunoSEQ multiplex PCR; TCRdb lists only in-frame clones, some missing. The repertoire holds roughly 2,000,000 clones, with about 94% as singletons. Trimming removed 2 bases from V and 7 bases from J, with 12 bases in between. Germline V CDR1 and CDR2: MGHRA, YSYEKL. The CDR3 is 13 residues long. In the naive CD8 group, cells lacked CD45RO and were positively selected for CCR7, so terminally differentiated effector memory CD45RA+ cells were left out. The donor cohort consisted entirely of Caucasian adults residing in Nashville, Tennessee. To note about this clone: The antigen is undetermined.

The chain recombines TRBV4-1 with TRBJ2-7; tentatively, D is TRBD1 (5 bases). This receptor was taken from a man aged 18 to 29 in good health. The sample consisted of naive CD8+ T cells sorted from blood. CDR3 sequence (DNA): TGCGCCAGCAGCCAAACTCAGGGTGGGGAGCAGTACTTC. Amino acids: CASSQTQGGEQYF.